These T cell receptor beta chains were read from a single sample in a study of blood T cell repertoires in COVID-19. The table came from immunoSEQ multiplex PCR; TCRdb's copy has only in-frame clones and leaves some out. Of 150,000 to 200,000 clones listed, about 90% are singletons. The material sequenced was peripheral blood. The receptors were sampled from a woman aged 60-70 years with COVID-19, enrolled during active disease. CDR3s leave out the opening cysteine and the closing phenylalanine or tryptophan. Each record gives: V gene, D gene, CDR3 protein. D genes are given only for firm matches.

V: TRBV18
D: TRBD2
CDR3: ASSPTRGGESYEQY

V: TRBV7-3
D: .
CDR3: ASSPGGDSPLH

V: TRBV5-4
D: .
CDR3: ASSFYSTDTQY

V: TRBV29-1
D: TRBD1
CDR3: SVGQGATEAF

V: TRBV7-6
D: TRBD1
CDR3: ASSLEGQGDEQY

V: TRBV6-5
D: .
CDR3: ASKGGLGQPQH

V: TRBV19
D: .
CDR3: ASSIVGTYGYT

V: TRBV6-1
D: .
CDR3: ASSETRVQY

V: TRBV19
D: .
CDR3: ASSIGGDGGAGELF

V: TRBV5-1
D: .
CDR3: ASAARERGSEKLF

V: TRBV6-4
D: .
CDR3: ASSELPRGTEAF

V: TRBV5-8
D: .
CDR3: ASSLLRLGPTDTQY

V: TRBV4-3
D: .
CDR3: ASSQRVWASEAF

V: TRBV28
D: .
CDR3: ASTIVRAGGMKGNTIY

V: TRBV5-1
D: TRBD2
CDR3: ASSGNSGVVNEQF

V: TRBV6-5
D: .
CDR3: ASSTRGGQPQH

V: TRBV7-6
D: .
CDR3: ASSLGSGTQNTEAF

V: TRBV10-3
D: .
CDR3: AINVRGPNYGYT

V: TRBV29-1
D: .
CDR3: SVYVANTQY

V: TRBV24-1
D: TRBD1
CDR3: ATSEAGQGATDSPLH

V: TRBV27
D: TRBD1
CDR3: ASSRGQAYEQY

V: TRBV3-1/TRBV3-2
D: TRBD1
CDR3: ASSQDQGGGYGYT

V: TRBV11-3
D: TRBD2
CDR3: ASSLGVGLADYEQY

V: TRBV19
D: .
CDR3: ASKGSAIYEQY

V: TRBV30
D: .
CDR3: AWSVLGNYNEQF

V: TRBV18
D: TRBD2
CDR3: ASSPPREPSYEQY

V: TRBV6-2/TRBV6-3
D: TRBD1
CDR3: ASSRQGAGTDTQY

V: TRBV7-9
D: .
CDR3: ASSLSGSGNTIY

V: TRBV9
D: .
CDR3: ASTGGATNEKLF

V: TRBV6-5
D: .
CDR3: ASSSTWGVNEKLF

V: TRBV24-1
D: TRBD1
CDR3: ATSDWDRFFSSYNEQF

V: TRBV3-1/TRBV3-2
D: .
CDR3: ASSRDGGRNQPQH

V: TRBV4-1
D: .
CDR3: ASSQEEARVIYEQY

V: TRBV6-4
D: .
CDR3: ASSQGSSGYT

V: TRBV30
D: .
CDR3: AWSVKRSQPQH

V: TRBV5-6
D: .
CDR3: ASSFGTGEKLF

V: TRBV28
D: .
CDR3: ASSLYGGRVGGYT

V: TRBV5-4
D: TRBD1
CDR3: ASSSGQERSTGELF

V: TRBV7-6
D: .
CDR3: ASSFGASSSGNTIY

V: TRBV19
D: .
CDR3: ASQRGPMNTEAF

V: TRBV18
D: .
CDR3: ASTRWGGQTDTQY

V: TRBV6-2/TRBV6-3
D: TRBD1
CDR3: ASSDRGNTEAF

V: TRBV5-6
D: .
CDR3: ASSYSAGSNQPQH

V: TRBV10-3
D: .
CDR3: AISINSPGHMNGEAF

V: TRBV11-3
D: .
CDR3: ASSPWGQGQDTQY

V: TRBV6-5
D: .
CDR3: ASSSMTRSSYEQY

V: TRBV29-1
D: .
CDR3: SVAKTGPYEQY

V: TRBV19
D: TRBD1
CDR3: ASSPQGVGAKNIQY

V: TRBV24-1
D: .
CDR3: ATSDGQFNQPQH

V: TRBV6-2/TRBV6-3
D: TRBD1
CDR3: ASSYLDRGYGYT